The 10 T cell receptor beta chains below all came from one sample that was sequenced in a study of breast tumors, draining lymph nodes, adjacent tissues. Samples came from axillary lymph nodes draining the breast cancer. TCRdb independently ran MiXCR on the multiplex PCR reads; one entry per CDR3 protein. The sample lists around 190,000 distinct CDR3 sequences; approximately 30% were seen once. The sample consisted of axillary lymph node tissue. Receptors were obtained from a female donor with breast cancer. Some clones in this sample may be carry-over from other donors' samples.

This clonotype occurred many times. The rearrangement joins TRBV5-1 to TRBJ2-7; maybe TRBD1 (5 bases). This CDR3 is built from 15 residues. The germline V gene has CDR1 SGHRS and CDR2 YFSETQ. V was clipped by 1 base and J by 0 bases, with 11 bases between them. The CDR3 loop reads CASSLNRWSSYEQYF. CDR3 DNA: TGCGCCAGCAGCTTGAACAGGTGGAGCTCCTACGAGCAGTACTTC. The variable domain in full, with the rest retrieved from reference TRBV5-1 and TRBJ2-7, is KAGVTQTPRYLIKTRGQQVTLSCSPISGHRSVSWYQQTPGQGLQFLFEYFSETQRNKGNFPGRFSGRQFSNSRSEMNVSTLELGDSALYLCASSLNRWSSYEQYFGPGTRLTVT.

The sample holds a few counts of this clonotype. The rearrangement uses TRBV10-3 and TRBJ1-1; D gene unclear. Trimming removed 0 bases at V and 4 bases at J, with 3 bases between. CDR1 is ENHRY, CDR2 SYGVKD, per germline. The CDR3 covers 12 residues. The CDR3 DNA reads TGTGCCATCAGTGAGTCGGGCACTGAAGCTTTCTTT. This encodes CAISESGTEAFF.

This clonotype came up many times. The J gene is TRBJ2-1, the V gene TRBV5-1, with 9 bases that match TRBD1. The ends lost 5 bases at V and 2 bases at J; junction bases unmatched: 5. The CDR3 extends over 15 amino acids. Germline CDR1 reads SGHRS; CDR2 reads YFSETQ. The CDR3 reads CASSTGGSPYNEQFF. DNA of the CDR3: TGCGCCAGCAGTACAGGGGGCTCACCCTACAATGAGCAGTTCTTC.

This clonotype was counted many times. The CDR3 bases are TGTGCCAGTAATCTTTGGACACGAGATCAGCCCCAGCATTTT. Protein: CASNLWTRDQPQHF. This chain joins TRBV19 and TRBJ1-5; maybe TRBD1 (5 bases). V lost 7 bases to trimming and J lost 5 bases, with 15 bases between them. The CDR3 length is 14 residues. From germline, CDR1 is LNHDA and CDR2 SQIVND (reference sequence). The variable domain in full, completed from reference TRBV19 and TRBJ1-5, reads DGGITQSPKYLFRKEGQNVTLSCEQNLNHDAMYWYRQDPGQGLRLIYYSQIVNDFQKGDIAEGYSVSREKKESFPLTVTSAQKNPTAFYLCASNLWTRDQPQHFGDGTRLSIL.

Many counts were recorded for this clonotype. The V gene is TRBV6-6, the J gene TRBJ2-7, with D unclear. Germline values: CDR1 MNHNY, CDR2 SVGAGI (reference sequence). This CDR3 contains 16 residues. The V end was cut by 0 bases, the J end by 1 base, with 13 bases between. CDR3 in amino acids: CASSYSPQDQSYEQYF. The CDR3 DNA reads TGTGCCAGCAGTTACTCTCCCCAAGACCAATCCTACGAGCAGTACTTC.

The chain combines TRBV12-5 with TRBJ1-3; no definite D call. Per germline, CDR1 LGHNT and CDR2 FRNRAP. The CDR3 sequence is 12 residues long. V was pared by 9 bases and J by 8 bases, with 14 bases between. This CDR3 reads CARDPSWDTIYF. CDR3 bases: TGTGCTAGAGATCCCTCGTGGGACACCATATATTTT.

This clonotype was observed many times. The genes are TRBV6-5 and TRBJ1-2; TRBD1 matches 7 bases. V gave up 6 bases and J gave up 5 bases; unmatched junction bases: 3. Germline CDR1 MNHEY, CDR2 SVGAGI. The CDR3 totals 12 residues. The CDR3 coding sequence is TGTGCCAGCAGAGGACAGGCTTATGGCTACACCTTC. Translated, it gives CASRGQAYGYTF.

This clonotype has a count of ten or more. The rearrangement joins TRBV20-1 to TRBJ1-4, with D unclear. V shed 6 bases and J shed 6 bases, with 11 bases lying between them. Germline lookup yields CDR1 DFQATT and CDR2 SNEGSKA (reference sequence). The CDR3 runs 12 residues. The CDR3 loop reads CSARLVDEKLFF. CDR3 bases: TGCAGTGCCCGGTTGGTGGATGAAAAACTGTTTTTT.

The CDR3 region is CASSDRESTEAFF. The CDR3 nucleotides are TGTGCCAGCAGTGACAGGGAGAGCACTGAAGCTTTCTTT. The V call is TRBV2, the J call TRBJ1-1; the D gene is possibly TRBD1 (5 bases). Trimming left V 3 bases short and J 4 bases short, with 9 bases between. The CDR3 loop spans 13 amino acids. Germline values: CDR1 SNHLY, CDR2 FYNNEI.

This rearrangement joins TRBV18 to TRBJ2-1; D is unclear. V shed 5 bases and J shed 7 bases, with 12 bases lying between them. Germline V gene data show CDR1 as KGHSH and CDR2 as LQKENI. This CDR3 contains 13 residues. CDR3 sequence: CASSSTKGNEQFF. In DNA form, the CDR3 reads TGTGCCAGCTCATCGACAAAAGGGAATGAGCAGTTCTTC.